The clone carrying this TCR beta chain is a singleton in its sample. Per the germline V gene, CDR1 is LGHDT and CDR2 is YNNKEL (reference sequence). V dropped 3 bases and J dropped 6 bases, with 16 bases sitting between them. The CDR3 is 15 residues long. These data are taken from a study of blood T cell repertoires in COVID-19. Whole-study context: Researchers got acute and convalescent COVID-19 samples from the United States, Italy and Spain.

Assay used: immunoSEQ multiplex PCR; TCRdb lists only in-frame clones, some missing. The top ten hold approximately 0.7% of the sample, which has some 250,000 clones, approximately 86% seen once. The sample consisted of peripheral blood. The clonotype originates from a human donor in a cohort sampled during active COVID-19. V usage is TRBV3-1 (or the pseudogene TRBV3-2) and J usage is TRBJ2-3, with D perhaps matching TRBD2 (6 bases). For the CDR3, the DNA is TGTGCCAGCAGCCACGAGGCTAGCGTAGCCGATACGCAGTATTTT. It codes for CASSHEASVADTQYF.